Listed below are T cell receptor beta chains from one sample, sequenced in a study of cytomegalovirus exposure and HLA in healthy donors. Sequencing was performed with immunoSEQ multiplex PCR; in TCRdb, only in-frame clones are kept and a portion is missing. Of some 170,000 clones listed, roughly three quarters are singletons. The sample taken for sequencing was PBMCs. The receptors derive from a man aged 18 to 30 in good health and CMV-seropositive. Each CDR3 is given with its conserved first and last residue. D genes are given only for firm matches. A clone size is listed for some rows: how often the clone was seen (once, few, many), or a class if it is expanded.

len: 15
v_gene: TRBV30
abundance: -
j_gene: TRBJ2-5
d_gene: TRBD1
CDR3nt: TGTGCCTGGAGTCAATCGGGACAGTTAAAAGAGACCCAGTACTTC
CDR3aa: CAWSQSGQLKETQYF

len: 15
v_gene: TRBV9
abundance: -
j_gene: TRBJ2-2
d_gene: -
CDR3nt: TGTGCCAGCAGCGTAGGGGGGACACGACCTGGGGAGCTGTTTTTT
CDR3aa: CASSVGGTRPGELFF

len: 16
v_gene: TRBV5-1
abundance: -
j_gene: TRBJ2-6
d_gene: -
CDR3nt: TGCGCCAGTCTCCTCCCGGACGGTTCTGGGGCCAACGGCCTGACTTTC
CDR3aa: CASLLPDGSGANGLTF

len: 15
v_gene: TRBV5-1
abundance: -
j_gene: TRBJ2-1
d_gene: TRBD1
CDR3nt: TGCGCCAGCAGCTTCGGGGACAGAGACTACAATGAGCAGTTCTTC
CDR3aa: CASSFGDRDYNEQFF

len: 15
v_gene: TRBV5-4
abundance: -
j_gene: TRBJ2-7
d_gene: TRBD1
CDR3nt: TGTGCCAGCAGCTTACGACAGGGTGTAACCTACGAGCAGTACTTC
CDR3aa: CASSLRQGVTYEQYF

len: 14
v_gene: TRBV10-3
abundance: -
j_gene: TRBJ2-7
d_gene: TRBD1
CDR3nt: TGTGCCATCAGTGCGCCGGGACAGCCCTACGAGCAGTACTTC
CDR3aa: CAISAPGQPYEQYF

len: 14
v_gene: TRBV7-9
abundance: -
j_gene: TRBJ2-4
d_gene: -
CDR3nt: TGTGCCAGCAGCTTAGACGGAGGGCAAAACATTCAGTACTTC
CDR3aa: CASSLDGGQNIQYF

len: 19
v_gene: TRBV7-2
abundance: -
j_gene: TRBJ1-5
d_gene: -
CDR3nt: TGTGCCAGCAGCTTAGCCCCGGGGGTCGGTGAGTTTAGCAATCAGCCCCAGCATTTT
CDR3aa: CASSLAPGVGEFSNQPQHF

len: 16
v_gene: TRBV10-3
abundance: few
j_gene: TRBJ2-1
d_gene: TRBD1
CDR3nt: TGTGCCATCAGCCGAGGGGGACAGGGGGGGTACAATGAGCAGTTCTTC
CDR3aa: CAISRGGQGGYNEQFF

len: 13
v_gene: TRBV25-1
abundance: few
j_gene: TRBJ1-1
d_gene: TRBD1
CDR3nt: TGTGCCAGCAATTACAGGGGGGAGGCTGAAGCTTTCTTT
CDR3aa: CASNYRGEAEAFF

len: 14
v_gene: TRBV5-1
abundance: -
j_gene: TRBJ1-4
d_gene: -
CDR3nt: TGCGCCAGCAGGTCGGACAGCAATAATGAAAAACTGTTTTTT
CDR3aa: CASRSDSNNEKLFF

len: 14
v_gene: TRBV9
abundance: -
j_gene: TRBJ2-2
d_gene: -
CDR3nt: TGTGCCAGCAGCGTAGGAGGGTTCGACGGGGAGCTGTTTTTT
CDR3aa: CASSVGGFDGELFF

len: 18
v_gene: TRBV4-3
abundance: -
j_gene: TRBJ2-3
d_gene: -
CDR3nt: TGCGCCAGCAGCGAGGTCCTGGGTGGCATCGGTTTCGCAGATACGCAGTATTTT
CDR3aa: CASSEVLGGIGFADTQYF

len: 13
v_gene: TRBV29-1
abundance: -
j_gene: TRBJ2-5
d_gene: -
CDR3nt: TGCAGCGTGCACAGGGCCCTCCAAGAGACCCAGTACTTC
CDR3aa: CSVHRALQETQYF

len: 12
v_gene: TRBV7-9
abundance: once
j_gene: TRBJ1-2
d_gene: -
CDR3nt: TGTGCCAGCAGCCCTGATAGATATGGCTACACCTTC
CDR3aa: CASSPDRYGYTF

len: 15
v_gene: TRBV5-6
abundance: -
j_gene: TRBJ2-7
d_gene: -
CDR3nt: TGTGCCAGCAGCGGCGGGACACAGGGGACGTACGAGCAGTACTTC
CDR3aa: CASSGGTQGTYEQYF

len: 16
v_gene: TRBV4-2
abundance: -
j_gene: TRBJ1-1
d_gene: -
CDR3nt: TGTGCCAGCAGCCAAGTTTTAGCCAGGGCGAACACTGAAGCTTTCTTT
CDR3aa: CASSQVLARANTEAFF

len: 15
v_gene: TRBV4-3
abundance: -
j_gene: TRBJ1-5
d_gene: -
CDR3nt: TGCGCCAGCAGCCATAGTTACGGGGGGAATCAGCCCCAGCATTTT
CDR3aa: CASSHSYGGNQPQHF

len: 13
v_gene: TRBV5-6
abundance: -
j_gene: TRBJ2-5
d_gene: TRBD2
CDR3nt: TGTGCCAGCAGGACTAGCGGGAAGGAGACCCAGTACTTC
CDR3aa: CASRTSGKETQYF

len: 12
v_gene: TRBV19
abundance: once
j_gene: TRBJ1-1
d_gene: -
CDR3nt: TGTGCCAGTAGGCTACCGAACACTGAAGCTTTCTTT
CDR3aa: CASRLPNTEAFF

len: 14
v_gene: TRBV12-5
abundance: -
j_gene: TRBJ1-6
d_gene: -
CDR3nt: TGTGCTAGTGGTTTGGACAGGGAGAATTCACCCCTCCACTTT
CDR3aa: CASGLDRENSPLHF

len: 12
v_gene: TRBV7-2
abundance: -
j_gene: TRBJ2-1
d_gene: -
CDR3nt: TGTGCCAGCAGCTCCGGAGCTTTTGTACAGTTCTTC
CDR3aa: CASSSGAFVQFF

len: 14
v_gene: TRBV9
abundance: few
j_gene: TRBJ2-2
d_gene: TRBD2
CDR3nt: TGTGCCAGTACGGGACTAGCGGGTACCGGGGAGCTGTTTTTT
CDR3aa: CASTGLAGTGELFF

len: 15
v_gene: TRBV6-5
abundance: -
j_gene: TRBJ2-1
d_gene: TRBD2
CDR3nt: TGTGCCAGCAGTCAACCGGGACTAGCGGACAATGAGCAGTTCTTC
CDR3aa: CASSQPGLADNEQFF

len: 13
v_gene: TRBV30
abundance: -
j_gene: TRBJ1-1
d_gene: -
CDR3nt: TGTGCCTGGGAGCAGGGCCCGAACACTGAAGCTTTCTTT
CDR3aa: CAWEQGPNTEAFF

len: 14
v_gene: TRBV5-4
abundance: few
j_gene: TRBJ2-1
d_gene: -
CDR3nt: TGTGCCAGCAGCCCGGACAGAACCTACAATGAGCAGTTCTTC
CDR3aa: CASSPDRTYNEQFF

len: 15
v_gene: TRBV4-1
abundance: -
j_gene: TRBJ2-1
d_gene: -
CDR3nt: TGCGCCAGCAGCCTAGGGGGGAGGGTCTCGTTGGGGCAGTTCTTC
CDR3aa: CASSLGGRVSLGQFF

len: 16
v_gene: TRBV5-4
abundance: -
j_gene: TRBJ2-2
d_gene: -
CDR3nt: TGTGCCAGCAGCTTGATCACAGGTGCGAACACCGGGGAGCTGTTTTTT
CDR3aa: CASSLITGANTGELFF

len: 15
v_gene: TRBV19
abundance: -
j_gene: TRBJ1-1
d_gene: TRBD1
CDR3nt: TGTGCCAGTGTGATAGGGGGCGCGGGGGGTACTGAAGCTTTCTTT
CDR3aa: CASVIGGAGGTEAFF

len: 15
v_gene: TRBV10-3
abundance: -
j_gene: TRBJ2-1
d_gene: -
CDR3nt: TGTGCCATCAGGGGCGGGGACAGCTCCTACAATGAGCAGTTCTTC
CDR3aa: CAIRGGDSSYNEQFF

len: 14
v_gene: TRBV6-1
abundance: -
j_gene: TRBJ2-5
d_gene: -
CDR3nt: TGTGCCAGCAGTGAAGAGGGGACAAGTAGCGCCCAGTACTTC
CDR3aa: CASSEEGTSSAQYF

len: 16
v_gene: TRBV7-6
abundance: -
j_gene: TRBJ2-3
d_gene: TRBD2
CDR3nt: TGTGCCAGCAGCTTAGTCTCGCGGGGGAGCACAGATACGCAGTATTTT
CDR3aa: CASSLVSRGSTDTQYF

len: 15
v_gene: TRBV4-3
abundance: -
j_gene: TRBJ2-2
d_gene: -
CDR3nt: TGCGCCAGCAGCCAAGGCAATGGGGGCCCCGGGGAGCTGTTTTTT
CDR3aa: CASSQGNGGPGELFF

len: 12
v_gene: TRBV9
abundance: -
j_gene: TRBJ1-1
d_gene: -
CDR3nt: TGTGCCAGCAGCGAGGGGGATACTGAAGCTTTCTTT
CDR3aa: CASSEGDTEAFF

len: 13
v_gene: TRBV10-3
abundance: -
j_gene: TRBJ2-5
d_gene: TRBD2
CDR3nt: TGTGCCATCGGGGAGGGAGGGTTAGAGACCCAGTACTTC
CDR3aa: CAIGEGGLETQYF

len: 17
v_gene: TRBV5-1
abundance: -
j_gene: TRBJ1-1
d_gene: TRBD1
CDR3nt: TGCGCCAGCAGTTTAACCGGGACAGGGGGAGGGTACACTGAAGCTTTCTTT
CDR3aa: CASSLTGTGGGYTEAFF

len: 15
v_gene: TRBV6-5
abundance: few
j_gene: TRBJ2-1
d_gene: TRBD1
CDR3nt: TGTGCCAGCAGTCCGGACAGGGGGCTTTTGGATGAGCAGTTCTTC
CDR3aa: CASSPDRGLLDEQFF

len: 16
v_gene: TRBV11-1
abundance: few
j_gene: TRBJ2-3
d_gene: TRBD1
CDR3nt: TGTGCCAGCAGTAGCCACGGGGACAGGGAGTCAGATACGCAGTATTTT
CDR3aa: CASSSHGDRESDTQYF

len: 12
v_gene: TRBV6-6
abundance: -
j_gene: TRBJ1-1
d_gene: -
CDR3nt: TGTGCCAGCAGCATGCCACAGTCTGAAGCTTTCTTT
CDR3aa: CASSMPQSEAFF

len: 16
v_gene: TRBV4-1
abundance: -
j_gene: TRBJ2-2
d_gene: TRBD1
CDR3nt: TGCGCCAGCACCGACCCAGGGGGAGCTTTCGCCGGGGAGCTGTTTTTT
CDR3aa: CASTDPGGAFAGELFF

len: 16
v_gene: TRBV25-1
abundance: -
j_gene: TRBJ2-1
d_gene: TRBD2
CDR3nt: TGTGCCAGCAGTGCCCGCGGGGGGATCTCCTACAATGAGCAGTTCTTC
CDR3aa: CASSARGGISYNEQFF

len: 17
v_gene: TRBV4-1
abundance: -
j_gene: TRBJ1-6
d_gene: -
CDR3nt: TGCGCCAGCAGCCAAGATCCCATAAGACAGGTGAATTCACCCCTCCACTTT
CDR3aa: CASSQDPIRQVNSPLHF

len: 11
v_gene: TRBV20-1
abundance: -
j_gene: TRBJ2-7
d_gene: -
CDR3nt: TGCTTCCCAGGGCTCCGCTACGAGCAGTACTTC
CDR3aa: CFPGLRYEQYF

len: 15
v_gene: TRBV30
abundance: -
j_gene: TRBJ2-5
d_gene: -
CDR3nt: TGTGCCTCACCCTCAGCCCGGGGAACTCAAGAGACCCAGTACTTC
CDR3aa: CASPSARGTQETQYF

len: 14
v_gene: TRBV7-6
abundance: few
j_gene: TRBJ1-1
d_gene: -
CDR3nt: TGTGCCAGCAGCCCCAACAGTATCAACACTGAAGCTTTCTTT
CDR3aa: CASSPNSINTEAFF

len: 16
v_gene: TRBV9
abundance: -
j_gene: TRBJ2-1
d_gene: TRBD2
CDR3nt: TGTGCCAGCAGCGTAGCTCTAGCGGGGGATCGTAATGAGCAGTTCTTC
CDR3aa: CASSVALAGDRNEQFF

len: 22
v_gene: TRBV19
abundance: few
j_gene: TRBJ2-2
d_gene: TRBD2
CDR3nt: TGTGCCAGTAGTAAAAGGGGACACCCGGTGGTAGCGGGACTAGCGAACACCGGGGAGCTGTTTTTT
CDR3aa: CASSKRGHPVVAGLANTGELFF

len: 14
v_gene: TRBV7-6
abundance: few
j_gene: TRBJ2-3
d_gene: TRBD1
CDR3nt: TGTGCCAGCAGCTTTGGACAGGGAAGAGATACGCAGTATTTT
CDR3aa: CASSFGQGRDTQYF

len: 16
v_gene: TRBV5-1
abundance: -
j_gene: TRBJ2-5
d_gene: TRBD2
CDR3nt: TGCGCCAGCAGCTGGGGACTAGCGGGAGGCCAAGAGACCCAGTACTTC
CDR3aa: CASSWGLAGGQETQYF

len: 15
v_gene: TRBV30
abundance: -
j_gene: TRBJ2-5
d_gene: -
CDR3nt: TGTGCCTGGAGTGACGGACAGTCCTATGAGGAGACCCAGTACTTC
CDR3aa: CAWSDGQSYEETQYF